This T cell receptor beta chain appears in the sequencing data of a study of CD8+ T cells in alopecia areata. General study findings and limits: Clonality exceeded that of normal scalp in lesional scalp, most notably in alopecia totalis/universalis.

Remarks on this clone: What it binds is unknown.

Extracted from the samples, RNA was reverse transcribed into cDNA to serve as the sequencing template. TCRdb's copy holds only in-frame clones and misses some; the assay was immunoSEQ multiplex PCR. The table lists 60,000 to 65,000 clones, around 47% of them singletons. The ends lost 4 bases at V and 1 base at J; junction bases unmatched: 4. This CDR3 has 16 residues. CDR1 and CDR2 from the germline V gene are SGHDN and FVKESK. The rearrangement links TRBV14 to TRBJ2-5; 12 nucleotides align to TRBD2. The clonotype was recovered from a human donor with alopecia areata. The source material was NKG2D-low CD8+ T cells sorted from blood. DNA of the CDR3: TGTGCCAGCAGCCCCGGACTAGCGGGGTCCCAAGAGACCCAGTACTTC. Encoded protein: CASSPGLAGSQETQYF.